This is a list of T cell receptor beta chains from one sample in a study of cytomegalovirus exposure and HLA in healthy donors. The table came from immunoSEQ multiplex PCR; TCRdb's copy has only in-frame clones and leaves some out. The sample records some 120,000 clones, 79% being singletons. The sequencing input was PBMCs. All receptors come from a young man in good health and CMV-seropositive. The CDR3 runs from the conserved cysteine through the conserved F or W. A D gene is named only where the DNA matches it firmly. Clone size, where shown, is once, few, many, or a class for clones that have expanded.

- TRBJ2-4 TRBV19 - TGTGCCAGTAGTATCGGCAGGGGGGTGATCAAAAACATTCAGTACTTC CASSIGRGVIKNIQYF
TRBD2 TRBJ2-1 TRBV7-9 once TGTGCCAGCAAGAAGGGCGGGGGGGCCTACAATGAGCAGTTCTTC CASKKGGGAYNEQFF
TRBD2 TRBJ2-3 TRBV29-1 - TGCAGCGTTGAAGCCTTAGCGGGAGCGAGCACGGATACGCAGTATTTT CSVEALAGASTDTQYF
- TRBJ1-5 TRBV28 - TGTGCCAGCAGTTTTGGGCAGGGGCGCAATCAGCCCCAGCATTTT CASSFGQGRNQPQHF
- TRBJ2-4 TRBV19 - TGTGCCAGTAGTATAGCAGGGATCAGTATGGACATTCAGTACTTC CASSIAGISMDIQYF
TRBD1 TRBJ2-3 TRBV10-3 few TGTGCCACCGCGCCGGGACAGGCCTCGGATACGCAGTATTTT CATAPGQASDTQYF
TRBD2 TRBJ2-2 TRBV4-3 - TGCGCCAGCAGCCCATCTAGCGGGAGGAGCACCGGGGAGCTGTTTTTT CASSPSSGRSTGELFF
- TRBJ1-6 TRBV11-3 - TGTGCCAGCACCCGTGGGGGGGCAGGGGATTCACCCCTCCACTTT CASTRGGAGDSPLHF
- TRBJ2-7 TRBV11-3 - TGTGCCAGCAGCTTAGGGGGCAAGAACGAGCAGTACTTC CASSLGGKNEQYF
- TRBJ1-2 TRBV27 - TGTGCCAGCAGTTTCGTAGGGGTTGTTGGCGGCTACACCTTC CASSFVGVVGGYTF
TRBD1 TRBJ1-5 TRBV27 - TGTGCCAGCAGTGTGGACAGGGTGGGACAGCCCCAGCATTTT CASSVDRVGQPQHF
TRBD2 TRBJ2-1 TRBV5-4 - TGTGCCAGCAGCTTGGGGGGACTAGCGGGGCACAATGAGCAGTTCTTC CASSLGGLAGHNEQFF
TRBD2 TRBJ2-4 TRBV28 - TGTGCCAGCAGAAAGAGACTAGCCAAAAACAGTCAGTACTTC CASRKRLAKNSQYF
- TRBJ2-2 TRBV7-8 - TGTGCCAGCAGCTTAGCTTTTCTCAGGGGTCCCCCTGGTGTCACCGGGGAGCTGTTTTTT CASSLAFLRGPPGVTGELFF
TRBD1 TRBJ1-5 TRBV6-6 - TGTGCCAGCAGTACCCTCAACAGGGGGGATAATCAGCCCCAGCATTTT CASSTLNRGDNQPQHF
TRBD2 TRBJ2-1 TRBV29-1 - TGCAGCGTTGAAGGGGAGGGAGACAATGAGCAGTTCTTC CSVEGEGDNEQFF
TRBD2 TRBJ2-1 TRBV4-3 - TGCGCCAGCAGCCAAGAGCGGGGGAGCTCCTACAATGAGCAGTTCTTC CASSQERGSSYNEQFF
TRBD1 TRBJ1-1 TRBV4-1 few TGCGCCAGCAAATCGAGAACAGGGGCTGAAGCTTTCTTT CASKSRTGAEAFF
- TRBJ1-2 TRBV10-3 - TGTGCCATCAGTCCAGACAGAGTTTATGGCTACACCTTC CAISPDRVYGYTF
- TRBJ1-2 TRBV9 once TGTGCCAGCAGCTCCCGGGACACTGATGGCTACACCTTC CASSSRDTDGYTF
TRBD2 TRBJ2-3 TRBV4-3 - TGCGCCAGCAGCCACGGAGCGGGGAGTATAGATACGCAGTATTTT CASSHGAGSIDTQYF
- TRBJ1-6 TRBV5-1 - TGCGCCAGCAGCTTCGACAGCTCCTATAATTCACCCCTCCACTTT CASSFDSSYNSPLHF
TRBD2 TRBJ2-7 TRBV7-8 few TGTGCCAGCAGCTTAGTGGGGTCGGGGGGACGTTCCTACGAGCAGTACTTC CASSLVGSGGRSYEQYF
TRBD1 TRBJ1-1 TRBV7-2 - TGTGCCAGCAGGGCCCAGGGGGGCCCCACTGAAGCTTTCTTT CASRAQGGPTEAFF
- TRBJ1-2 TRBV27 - TGTGCCAGCAGTCCCCGTGAGTTCCTGAACTATGGCTACACCTTC CASSPREFLNYGYTF
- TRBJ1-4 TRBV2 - TGTGCCAGCGCGCAGGGTGGTGAAAAACTGTTTTTT CASAQGGEKLFF
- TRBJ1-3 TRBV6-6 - TGTGCCAGCAGCAGGGCCTTCTCTGGAAACACCATATATTTT CASSRAFSGNTIYF
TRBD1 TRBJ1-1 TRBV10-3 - TGTGCCATCAGCCTCACAGGGGAAGGCACTGAAGCTTTCTTT CAISLTGEGTEAFF
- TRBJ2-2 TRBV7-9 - TGTGCCAGCAGACCTCCGATCCGGGGGGCGGCGAACACCGGGGAGCTGTTTTTT CASRPPIRGAANTGELFF
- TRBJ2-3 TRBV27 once TGTGCCAGCAGTTTAAGAGAATCGGCAGATACGCAGTATTTT CASSLRESADTQYF
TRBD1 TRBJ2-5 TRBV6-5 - TGTGCCAGCAGAAGGACAGGGGCGTTAGAGACCCAGTACTTC CASRRTGALETQYF
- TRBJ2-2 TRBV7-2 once TGTGCCAGCAGCTTAGTTGCTAGTATCACCGGGGAGCTGTTTTTT CASSLVASITGELFF
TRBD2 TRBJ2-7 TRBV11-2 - TGTGCCAGCAGCTCCACTAGCGGGACCTCCTACGAGCAGTACTTC CASSSTSGTSYEQYF
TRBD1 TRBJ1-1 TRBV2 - TGTGCCAGCAGTGAAAACGGACAGGCTGAATTGTCGATGAACACTGAAGCTTTCTTT CASSENGQAELSMNTEAFF
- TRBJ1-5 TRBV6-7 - TGTGCCAGCAGCAAAGGACGGGCCGGGGATCAGCCCCAGCATTTT CASSKGRAGDQPQHF
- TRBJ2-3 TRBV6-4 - TGTGCCAGCAGTGTCGCTAGCGACGGAGATACGCAGTATTTT CASSVASDGDTQYF
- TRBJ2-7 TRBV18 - TGTGCCAGCTCACCAGAGACTTACTACGAGCAGTACTTC CASSPETYYEQYF
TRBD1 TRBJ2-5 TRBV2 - TGTGCCAGCGACAGGGGGCAAGAGACCCAGTACTTC CASDRGQETQYF
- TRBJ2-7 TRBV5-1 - TGCGCCAGCAGCTTGGGTCAGTCCTACGAGCAGTACTTC CASSLGQSYEQYF
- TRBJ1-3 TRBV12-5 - TGTGCTAGTGGTGCACAGGGTTATGGAAACACCATATATTTT CASGAQGYGNTIYF
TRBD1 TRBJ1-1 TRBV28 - TGTGCCGGACAGGGGGGGGTCTCTGAAGCTTTCTTT CAGQGGVSEAFF
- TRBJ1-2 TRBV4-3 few TGCGCCAGCAGCCAAGTGCCAGGGGCGTATGGCTACACCTTC CASSQVPGAYGYTF
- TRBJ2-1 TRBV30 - TGTGCCTGGAGTGTAGTTGGCGCGGTAAATGAGCAGTTCTTC CAWSVVGAVNEQFF
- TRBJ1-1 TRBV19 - TGTGCCAGTAGTATAGGAGTCAGGGGTGAAGCTTTCTTT CASSIGVRGEAFF